What follows are 22 T cell receptor beta chains derived from one specimen sequenced in a study of T-cell memory formation after mild COVID-19 (dated by TCRdb to about 2021). The method behind the library was 5' RACE. TCRdb lists the instrument as Illumina NovaSeq 6000. TCRdb ran its own pipeline on the public reads, namely fastp trimming at Q25 and MiXCR clone calling, and kept in-frame beta chains. Every CDR3 protein is listed once, alongside the most common genes and DNA of its rows. The sample table lists 210,000 or so distinct CDR3 sequences, approximately 20% of them with a count of one. Jointly, the top ten make up 2.4% of the sample. Sequencing was carried out using PBMCs or a T cell subset sorted from them (not recorded which). The receptors derive from an adult woman who had mild COVID-19 (a few samples of this study predate the infection). The sample titles of this study are shuffled in the database, so cell type and time point are left out; the donor was told from shared clones.

V gene TRBV4-3 combines with J gene TRBJ2-2, with 7 bases identical to TRBD1. V lost 3 bases, J lost 3 bases, and 7 bases stayed unmatched. Germline values: CDR1 LGHNA, CDR2 YSLEER. The CDR3 loop spans 16 amino acids. DNA for the CDR3: TGCGCCAGCAGCCAGGCTGACAGGGCCTACACCGGGGAGCTGTTTTTT. Encoded protein: CASSQADRAYTGELFF.

The CDR3 nucleotides read TGCAGTGCCGGAGACAGGCCGAACACTGAAGCTTTCTTT. This encodes CSAGDRPNTEAFF. V is TRBV20-1 and J is TRBJ1-1, with D tentatively TRBD1 (6 bases). The germline V gene encodes CDR1 DFQATT and CDR2 SNEGSKA (reference sequence). V lost 6 bases and J lost 1, with 12 bases in between. The CDR3 contains 13 residues.

The V call is TRBV2, the J call TRBJ2-5; TRBD2 agrees at 7 bases. The germline gives CDR1 SNHLY, CDR2 FYNNEI. This CDR3 region has 13 residues. The ends lost 2 bases at V and 4 bases at J; junction bases unmatched: 1. The CDR3 DNA follows: TGTGCCAGCAGTGAACCTAGCGGAGAGACCCAGTACTTC. Translated, it gives CASSEPSGETQYF. Full variable domain (rest looked up from reference TRBV2 and TRBJ2-5): EPEVTQTPSHQVTQMGQEVILRCVPISNHLYFYWYRQILGQKVEFLVSFYNNEISEKSEIFDDQFSVERPDGSNFTLKIRSTKLEDSAMYFCASSEPSGETQYFGPGTRLLVL.

This clonotype was observed at least ten times. J is TRBJ2-7 and V is TRBV7-2, with D possibly being TRBD1 or TRBD2 (5 bases each). Germline V CDR1 and CDR2: SGHTA, FQGNSA. Deletions cut 1 base from V and 6 bases from J, with 13 bases between. The CDR3 covers 14 residues. The chain's CDR3 is CASSLESGTGEQYF. Here the CDR3 DNA reads TGTGCCAGCAGCTTAGAGTCCGGGACCGGCGAGCAGTACTTC.

The chain links TRBV6-5 to TRBJ2-3; maybe TRBD2 (6 bases). Between the trimmed V and J ends, which lost 5 bases and 1 base, there was a span of 13 bases. The CDR3 is 15 amino acids. Germline V lookup: CDR1 MNHEY, CDR2 SVGAGI. The CDR3 spells CASSARPGGTDTQYF. The CDR3 DNA reads TGTGCCAGCAGTGCAAGGCCGGGGGGCACAGATACGCAGTATTTT.

In this sample, this clonotype turned up a few times. The genes are TRBV7-9 and TRBJ2-3, with 10 bases lining up with TRBD2. This CDR3 contains 17 residues. Looked up from germline, CDR1 is SEHNR and CDR2 is FQNEAQ (reference sequence). Trimming cost V 5 bases and J 4 bases; bases outside gene matches: 12. This CDR3 reads CASSELSWSGRADTQYF. The CDR3 DNA follows: TGTGCCAGCAGCGAACTCTCGTGGAGCGGGAGGGCAGATACGCAGTATTTT.

This clonotype was observed a few times. This chain links TRBV24-1 with TRBJ2-5, with D hard to call. V was cut by 0 bases and J by 5 bases, with 9 bases left in between. This CDR3 region has 14 residues. Germline loops: CDR1 KGHDR, CDR2 SFDVKD. CDR3 nucleotide sequence: TGTGCCACCAGTGATTTGTCCGCCCTGGAGACCCAGTACTTC. This codes for CATSDLSALETQYF.

The chain is built from TRBV7-2 and TRBJ2-3; 12 bases align to TRBD2. Germline V gives CDR1 SGHTA, CDR2 FQGNSA. The V and J ends lost 7 bases and 1 base, in that order; junction bases with no gene match: 3. The CDR3 runs 15 residues. CDR3: CASKSSGGGTDTQYF. The CDR3 DNA follows: TGTGCCAGCAAGTCTAGCGGGGGGGGCACAGATACGCAGTATTTT.

The gene calls are TRBV12-3 or TRBV12-4 and TRBJ2-2; D may be TRBD1 (6 bases). Deletions cut 6 bases from V and 7 bases from J, with 15 bases between. This CDR3 is built from 14 residues. The CDR3 spells CASRSQGLGGELFF. CDR3 nucleotide sequence: TGTGCCAGCAGGTCACAGGGTTTGGGCGGGGAGCTGTTTTTT.

This chain joins TRBV27 and TRBJ1-1; weak D call: TRBD1 (5 bases). V lost 1 base and J lost 3, with 6 bases in between. The length of the CDR3 is 13 residues. Germline lookup yields CDR1 MNHEY and CDR2 SMNVEV (reference sequence). CDR3 loop: CASSLFRDTEAFF. The CDR3 bases are TGTGCCAGCAGTTTATTCAGGGACACTGAAGCTTTCTTT.

This clonotype came up a few times. The rearrangement uses TRBV20-1 and TRBJ1-4; possible D gene TRBD1, 5 bases. Trimming removed 0 bases from V and 0 bases from J, with 14 bases in between. Germline loops: CDR1 DFQATT, CDR2 SNEGSKA (reference sequence). This CDR3 has 17 amino acids. CDR3 in DNA: TGCAGTGCTAGAGAGCGCAGGGCGGCCGCAACTAATGAAAAACTGTTTTTT. Its translation: CSARERRAAATNEKLFF.

This clonotype was found a few times. The V gene is TRBV6-5, the J gene TRBJ2-7; 7 nucleotides match TRBD2. This CDR3 has 19 amino acids. V gave up 0 bases and J gave up 1 base; unmatched junction bases: 15. The germline CDR1 and CDR2 sequences are MNHEY and SVGAGI. Here the CDR3 DNA reads TGTGCCAGCAGTTACTCGAAAGGGCCCGCTAGCGGCAGATCCTACGAGCAGTACTTC. It specifies CASSYSKGPASGRSYEQYF.

The J gene is TRBJ2-1, the V gene TRBV5-6; D is perhaps TRBD2 (6 bases). The length of the CDR3 is 15 residues. Trimming removed 3 bases at V and 10 bases at J, with 20 bases between. The V gene's germline CDR1 is SGHDT and CDR2 YYEEEE. The CDR3 loop is CASSYRGGVAKEQFF. The CDR3 DNA reads as TGTGCCAGCAGCTACCGAGGCGGGGTGGCGAAGGAGCAGTTCTTC.

This chain links TRBV4-3 with TRBJ2-3; no clear D. The CDR3 is 13 residues long. Trimming took 0 bases from V and 8 from J, leaving 9 bases between them. Germline V gene data show CDR1 as LGHNA and CDR2 as YSLEER. CDR3 in DNA: TGCGCCAGCAGCCAAGATCTCCGGTTTACGCAGTATTTT. Its protein is CASSQDLRFTQYF.

The CDR3 protein is CASSYSSGTGYGYTF. In DNA form, the CDR3 reads TGTGCCAGCAGTTACTCTTCCGGGACAGGCTATGGCTACACCTTC. The chain couples TRBV6-2 or TRBV6-3 to TRBJ1-2; 8 bases match TRBD1. V trimming: 0 bases; J trimming: 4 bases; junction bases outside the gene matches: 4. The germline V gene encodes CDR1 MNHEY and CDR2 SVGEGT. The CDR3 covers 15 residues.

This clonotype was seen many times. The chain has TRBV18 and TRBJ2-7, with D unresolved. This CDR3 region has 14 residues. Germline V CDR1 and CDR2: KGHSH, LQKENI. V lost 6 bases and J 2 bases, leaving 14 bases between the germline ends. CDR3 nucleotide sequence: TGTGCCAGCTCGACTTACGTGGCTCCCTACGAGCAGTACTTC. It translates to CASSTYVAPYEQYF.

This clonotype was detected only a few times. The V and J genes are TRBV9 and TRBJ2-1; 8 nucleotides align to TRBD1. Germline assignment: CDR1 SGDLS and CDR2 YYNGEE. The CDR3 totals 14 residues. V lost 4 bases to trimming and J lost 7 bases; unmatched junction nucleotides: 7. Here the CDR3 reads CASSTRTGGNEQFF. The CDR3 DNA follows: TGTGCCAGCAGCACCCGAACAGGGGGAAATGAGCAGTTCTTC.

Only a few counts were recorded for this clonotype. V and J are TRBV7-9 and TRBJ1-1; the D is unclear. The germline V and J ends were trimmed by 1 base and 0 bases, with 9 bases remaining between them. The CDR3 length is 15 residues. Germline V gene data show CDR1 as SEHNR and CDR2 as FQNEAQ (reference sequence). CDR3 protein: CASSLEGTLNTEAFF. The CDR3, as DNA: TGTGCCAGCAGCTTAGAAGGTACTTTGAACACTGAAGCTTTCTTT.

The chain recombines TRBV7-2 with TRBJ1-1; TRBD1 matches at 9 bases. Unmatched junction bases numbered 5, after V lost 5 bases and J lost 1 base. CDR1 and CDR2 (germline): SGHTA, FQGNSA. CDR3 size: 15 residues. The CDR3 loop is CASSRDREQNTEAFF. CDR3 in DNA: TGTGCCAGCAGCCGGGACAGGGAACAGAACACTGAAGCTTTCTTT. Full variable domain (remainder filled in from reference TRBV7-2 and TRBJ1-1): GAGVSQSPSNKVTEKGKDVELRCDPISGHTALYWYRQSLGQGLEFLIYFQGNSAPDKSGLPSDRFSAERTGGSVSTLTIQRTQQEDSAVYLCASSRDREQNTEAFFGQGTRLTVV.

The V call is TRBV7-9, the J call TRBJ2-7; 7 positions match TRBD2. CDR3 length: 15 amino acids. Germline loops: CDR1 SEHNR, CDR2 FQNEAQ (reference sequence). J lost 5 bases, V lost 5 bases, and 12 bases had no gene match. CDR3 coding DNA: TGTGCCAGCAGCCCCCCCGGGACTATAAGCAACGAGCAGTACTTC. Translation gives CASSPPGTISNEQYF. The full variable domain, completed using reference TRBV7-9 and TRBJ2-7, is DTGVSQNPRHKITKRGQNVTFRCDPISEHNRLYWYRQTLGQGPEFLTYFQNEAQLEKSRLLSDRFSAERPKGSFSTLEIQRTEQGDSAMYLCASSPPGTISNEQYFGPGTRLTVT.

J is TRBJ2-5 and V is TRBV12-3 or TRBV12-4; 8 bases agree with TRBD2. V was pared by 6 bases and J by 4 bases, with 13 bases of the junction left unmatched. The CDR3 extends over 16 amino acids. CDR3 in amino acids: CASRVAGLAGVETQYF. DNA of the CDR3: TGTGCCAGCAGGGTGGCGGGGCTAGCGGGTGTAGAGACCCAGTACTTC.

This clonotype showed up just a few times. This chain joins TRBV4-3 and TRBJ2-7; 10 nucleotides align to TRBD2. The CDR3 has 15 residues. CDR1 is LGHNA and CDR2 is YSLEER in the germline V gene. The V segment lost 1 base and the J segment 7 bases; nucleotides outside the gene matches: 7. The CDR3 nucleotides read TGCGCCAGCAGCCAAGTGGCTAGCGGGAGCCGGGAGCAGTACTTC. This codes for CASSQVASGSREQYF.